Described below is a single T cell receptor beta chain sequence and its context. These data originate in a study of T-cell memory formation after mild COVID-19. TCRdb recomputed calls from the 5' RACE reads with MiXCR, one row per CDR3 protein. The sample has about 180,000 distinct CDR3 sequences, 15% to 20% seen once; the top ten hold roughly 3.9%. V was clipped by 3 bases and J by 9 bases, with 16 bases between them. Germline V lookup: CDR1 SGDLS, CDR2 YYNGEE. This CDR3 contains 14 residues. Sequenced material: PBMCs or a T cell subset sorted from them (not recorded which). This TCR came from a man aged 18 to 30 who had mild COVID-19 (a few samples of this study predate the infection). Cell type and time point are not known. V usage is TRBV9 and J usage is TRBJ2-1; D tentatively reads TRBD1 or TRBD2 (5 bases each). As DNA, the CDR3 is TGTGCCAGCAGCGCGGGGACCGGCGGGCTTGAGCAGTTCTTC. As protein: CASSAGTGGLEQFF.